Following are 21 T cell receptor beta chains from one sample sequenced in a study of technical replicates of blood from a handful of donors. Assay: immunoSEQ multiplex PCR; the TCRdb copy retains only in-frame clones and omits some. The sample has fewer than 75,000 clones, approximately 88% seen once. Sequencing was done on a sample of PBMCs. All receptors derive from a human donor in good health. Some clones in this sample may be carry-over from other donors' samples.

The chain joins TRBV7-2 to TRBJ1-4; 9 bases align to TRBD1. This CDR3 has 15 amino acids. V was pared by 4 bases and J by 4 bases, with 4 bases of the junction left unmatched. The germline V gene encodes CDR1 SGHTA and CDR2 FQGNSA. CDR3 sequence (DNA): TGTGCCAGCAGCTCAGACAGGGGGGGTAATGAAAAACTGTTTTTT. Protein sequence: CASSSDRGGNEKLFF.

The V call is TRBV6-5, the J call TRBJ2-7; D is ambiguous. The CDR3 sequence is 14 residues long. Deletions cut 5 bases from V and 0 bases from J, with 11 bases between. Germline V gene data show CDR1 as MNHEY and CDR2 as SVGAGI. The CDR3 nucleotides read TGTGCCAGCAGTCGATCCGGAGCCTCCTACGAGCAGTACTTC. It is translated as CASSRSGASYEQYF.

The gene calls are TRBV18 and TRBJ2-5; possibly TRBD1 for D (5 bases). Germline CDR1 reads KGHSH; CDR2 reads LQKENI. V was pared by 1 base and J by 5 bases, with 14 bases between. The CDR3 covers 15 residues. The CDR3 nucleotides are TGTGCCAGCTCACCACAGTCAGGGTCTTCCGAGACCCAGTACTTC. The encoded protein is CASSPQSGSSETQYF.

The V call is TRBV7-3, the J call TRBJ1-2, with 11 positions matching TRBD1. V lost 3 bases, J lost 2 bases, and 2 bases stayed unmatched. The germline CDR1 and CDR2 sequences are SGHTA and FQGTGA. This CDR3 is built from 15 residues. The DNA for the CDR3 is TGTGCCAGCAGCTTGTGGGACAGGGGGAACTATGGCTACACCTTC. Its translation is CASSLWDRGNYGYTF.

The gene calls are TRBV6-5 and TRBJ1-1, with 9 bases lining up with TRBD1. CDR1 and CDR2 (germline): MNHEY, SVGAGI. The length of the CDR3 is 15 residues. V was pared by 5 bases and J by 6 bases, with 10 bases of the junction left unmatched. The CDR3: CASSPSRDRVAEAFF. As DNA, the CDR3 is TGTGCCAGCAGTCCGTCCCGGGACAGGGTTGCTGAAGCTTTCTTT.

This rearrangement joins TRBV18 to TRBJ1-2, with D perhaps matching TRBD1 (6 bases). The CDR3 loop spans 16 amino acids. The V end lost 3 bases, the J end lost 2 bases, and 16 bases lay between the germline ends. Per the germline V gene, CDR1 is KGHSH and CDR2 is LQKENI. CDR3 sequence reads: CASSPFTGRGNYGYTF. Here the CDR3 DNA reads TGTGCCAGCTCACCGTTTACAGGGAGGGGGAACTATGGCTACACCTTC.

The rearrangement links TRBV7-9 to TRBJ2-3; possible D gene TRBD2, 6 bases. The germline V and J ends were trimmed by 0 bases and 4 bases, with 11 bases remaining between them. The germline V gene has CDR1 SEHNR and CDR2 FQNEAQ (reference sequence). The CDR3 is 15 residues long. This chain's CDR3 is CASSLAGRRADTQYF. CDR3 nucleotides: TGTGCCAGCAGCTTAGCGGGCCGGAGGGCAGATACGCAGTATTTT.

This chain connects TRBV11-2 to TRBJ2-7, with D hard to call. The CDR3 spans 15 residues. The V and J ends lost 2 bases and 0 bases respectively, with 11 bases between them. Germline CDR1 SGHAT, CDR2 FQNNGV. The CDR3, as DNA: TGTGCCAGCAGCTTATATTACCCCGGCTCCTACGAGCAGTACTTC. Translation: CASSLYYPGSYEQYF. The full variable domain, completed using reference TRBV11-2 and TRBJ2-7, is EAGVAQSPRYKIIEKRQSVAFWCNPISGHATLYWYQQILGQGPKLLIQFQNNGVVDDSQLPKDRFSAERLKGVDSTLKIQPAKLEDSAVYLCASSLYYPGSYEQYFGPGTRLTVT.

The chain combines TRBV21-1 with TRBJ2-1; TRBD2 was called by the table and not checked on the DNA. TRBV21-1 is a documented pseudogene. The length of the CDR3 is 13 residues. Here the CDR3 reads CASSIKIRNEQFF. CDR3 nucleotides: TGTGCCAGCAGCATCAAAATCCGGAATGAGCAGTTCTTC.

The chain couples TRBV14 to TRBJ1-2; 11 positions agree with TRBD1. Germline assignment: CDR1 SGHDN and CDR2 FVKESK. There are 14 residues in the CDR3. V gave up 4 bases and J gave up 7 bases; unmatched junction bases: 5. The CDR3 loop is CASSPGQGALGYTF. DNA of the CDR3: TGTGCCAGCAGCCCAGGACAGGGGGCGCTTGGCTACACCTTC. Complete variable domain (other parts from reference TRBV14 and TRBJ1-2): EAGVTQFPSHSVIEKGQTVTLRCDPISGHDNLYWYRRVMGKEIKFLLHFVKESKQDESGMPNNRFLAERTGGTYSTLKVQPAELEDSGVYFCASSPGQGALGYTFGSGTRLTVV.

This clone was counted only a few times. The genes are TRBV10-2 and TRBJ2-3; D unclear. Trimming left V 5 bases short and J 6 bases short, with 9 bases between. The germline gives CDR1 WSHSY, CDR2 SAAADI. The CDR3 covers 12 residues. In DNA, the CDR3 is TGCGCCAGCAGTCCTCGTTCGGATACGCAGTATTTT. Its translation is CASSPRSDTQYF.

The genes are TRBV5-1 and TRBJ2-7, with 7 bases matching TRBD1. The CDR3 has 16 amino acids. From germline, CDR1 is SGHRS and CDR2 YFSETQ. Germline trimming cut 3 bases from V and 5 bases from J; bases unmatched to any gene: 14. The CDR3: CASSSYLRQGADEQYF. The CDR3 DNA is TGCGCCAGCAGCTCATACCTAAGACAGGGTGCCGACGAGCAGTACTTC.

This clone was seen a few times. The genes are TRBV6-1 and TRBJ1-2, with a tentative D call TRBD1 (6 bases). Germline assignment: CDR1 MNHNS and CDR2 SASEGT. V lost 1 base to trimming and J lost 2 bases, with 11 bases between them. CDR3 length: 15 residues. The CDR3 region has the DNA TGTGCCAGCAGTGAAGTCAGGGGCATCAACTATGGCTACACCTTC. As protein: CASSEVRGINYGYTF.

The chain joins TRBV6-1 to TRBJ1-4; the D is unclear. Per the germline V gene, CDR1 is MNHNS and CDR2 is SASEGT. Trimming stripped 8 bases from V and 1 base from J, with 11 bases between. This CDR3 is built from 14 residues. CDR3 sequence: CASEKERTNEKLFF. The CDR3 DNA sequence: TGTGCCAGCGAAAAGGAGAGAACTAATGAAAAACTGTTTTTT.

This clone was observed a few times. The chain joins TRBV6-5 to TRBJ1-3; TRBD1 is a possible D gene (5 bases). The CDR3 is 14 amino acids. Looked up from germline, CDR1 is MNHEY and CDR2 is SVGAGI. V was clipped by 4 bases and J by 0 bases, with 7 bases between them. DNA of the CDR3: TGTGCCAGCAGTTCGACAGTCTCTGGAAACACCATATATTTT. This gives the protein CASSSTVSGNTIYF.

The chain uses TRBV15 and TRBJ2-7, with D perhaps matching TRBD2 (6 bases). Germline-derived CDR1 and CDR2 are LNHNV and YYDKDF (reference sequence). The CDR3 runs to 13 residues. V was shortened by 3 bases and J by 6 bases, with 12 bases between the two germline ends. The CDR3 protein is CATSRGGASEQYF. As DNA, the CDR3 is TGTGCCACCAGCAGGGGGGGTGCCAGCGAGCAGTACTTC.

This chain links TRBV5-6 with TRBJ2-7, with a weak D call TRBD2 (6 bases). The CDR3 is made up of 14 amino acids. The germline V and J ends were trimmed by 4 bases and 9 bases, with 20 bases remaining between them. Looked up from germline, CDR1 is SGHDT and CDR2 is YYEEEE. As DNA, the CDR3 is TGTGCCAGCAGCGTCCGGGACTCCCTGTCAGGGCAGTACTTC. Protein: CASSVRDSLSGQYF.

Turning to this clone: Other DNA sequences in the same sample also yield this CDR3. The chain combines TRBV19 with TRBJ1-1, with unresolved D. V gave up 2 bases and J gave up 0 bases, with 7 bases separating them. Germline V lookup: CDR1 LNHDA, CDR2 SQIVND (reference sequence). The CDR3 consists of 14 residues. In DNA, the CDR3 is TGTGCCAGTAGTATACCAGTTATGAACACTGAAGCTTTCTTT. Protein: CASSIPVMNTEAFF.

V gene TRBV9 combines with J gene TRBJ2-3, with D maybe TRBD2 (7 bases). The CDR3 sequence is 14 residues long. Deletions cut 3 bases from V and 4 bases from J, with 12 bases between. Germline lookup yields CDR1 SGDLS and CDR2 YYNGEE. This CDR3 reads CASSEGGPSDTQYF. The CDR3 region has the DNA TGTGCCAGCAGCGAGGGGGGGCCCTCAGATACGCAGTATTTT. The full variable domain, completed using reference TRBV9 and TRBJ2-3, is DSGVTQTPKHLITATGQRVTLRCSPRSGDLSVYWYQQSLDQGLQFLIQYYNGEERAKGNILERFSAQQFPDLHSELNLSSLELGDSALYFCASSEGGPSDTQYFGPGTRLTVL.

The rearrangement joins TRBV11-2 to TRBJ1-2; 9 bases match TRBD1. There are 19 residues in the CDR3. The ends lost 4 bases at V and 2 bases at J; junction bases unmatched: 17. The germline gives CDR1 SGHAT, CDR2 FQNNGV. CDR3 DNA: TGTGCCAGCAGCTCAATCCGGGACAGGGCTTCACTACGAAACTATGGCTACACCTTC. This gives the protein CASSSIRDRASLRNYGYTF.

This clone was detected ten times or more. The same CDR3 is also encoded by other DNA sequences in this sample. V is TRBV5-1 and J is TRBJ2-1; 9 nucleotides align to TRBD2. Germline-derived CDR1 and CDR2 are SGHRS and YFSETQ. CDR3 length: 14 amino acids. V was pared by 4 bases and J by 3 bases, with 2 bases of the junction left unmatched. CDR3 sequence: CASSGSGGYNEQFF. CDR3 in DNA: TGCGCCAGCAGCGGTAGCGGGGGCTACAATGAGCAGTTCTTC.